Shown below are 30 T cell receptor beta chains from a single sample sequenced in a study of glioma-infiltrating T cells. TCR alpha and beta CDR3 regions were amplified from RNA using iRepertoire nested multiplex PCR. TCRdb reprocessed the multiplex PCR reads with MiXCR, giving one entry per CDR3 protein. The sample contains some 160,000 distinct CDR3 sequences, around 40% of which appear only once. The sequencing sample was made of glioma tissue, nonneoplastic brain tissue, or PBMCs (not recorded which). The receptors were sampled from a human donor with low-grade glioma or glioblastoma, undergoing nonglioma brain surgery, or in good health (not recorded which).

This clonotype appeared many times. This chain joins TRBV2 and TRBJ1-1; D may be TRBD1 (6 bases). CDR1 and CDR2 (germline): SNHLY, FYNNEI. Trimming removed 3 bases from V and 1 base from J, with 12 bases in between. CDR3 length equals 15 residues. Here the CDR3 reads CASSDLDRANTEAFF. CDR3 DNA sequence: TGTGCCAGCAGTGACCTGGACAGAGCGAACACTGAAGCTTTCTTT.

CDR3 in DNA: TGTGCCAGTAGTCCCCTGCCGTACGGGGAGCTGTTTTTT. This sequence encodes CASSPLPYGELFF. The chain carries TRBV19 and TRBJ2-2, with D unclear. The CDR3 has 13 residues. The germline CDR1 and CDR2 sequences are LNHDA and SQIVND (reference sequence). V gave up 5 bases and J gave up 7 bases, with 11 bases separating them.

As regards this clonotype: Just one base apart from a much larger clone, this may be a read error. In nucleotides, the CDR3 is TGTGCCAGCAGTACCGAATGGGACACTGAAGCTTTCTTT. This codes for CASSTEWDTEAFF. V usage is TRBV12-3 or TRBV12-4 and J usage is TRBJ1-1; unclear D gene. There are 13 residues in the CDR3. The ends were cut back, 5 bases at V and 3 bases at J, with 10 bases in the middle.

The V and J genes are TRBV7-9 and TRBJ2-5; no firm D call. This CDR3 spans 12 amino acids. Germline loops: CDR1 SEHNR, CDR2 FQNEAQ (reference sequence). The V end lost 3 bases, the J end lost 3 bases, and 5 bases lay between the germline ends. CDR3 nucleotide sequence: TGTGCCAGCAGCTTCACCAAAGAGACCCAGTACTTC. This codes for CASSFTKETQYF.

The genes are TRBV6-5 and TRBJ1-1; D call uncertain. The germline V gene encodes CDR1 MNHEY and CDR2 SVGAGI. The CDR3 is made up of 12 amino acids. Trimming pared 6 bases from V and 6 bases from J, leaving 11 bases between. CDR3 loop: CASRSVSAEAFF. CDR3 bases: TGTGCCAGCAGATCCGTCAGCGCTGAAGCTTTCTTT.

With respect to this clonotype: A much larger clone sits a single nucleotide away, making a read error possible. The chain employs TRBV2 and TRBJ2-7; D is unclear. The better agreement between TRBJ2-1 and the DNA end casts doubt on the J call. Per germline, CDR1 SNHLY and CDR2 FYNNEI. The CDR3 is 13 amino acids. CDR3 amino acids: CAGSEGLGNEQFF. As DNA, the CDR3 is TGTGCCGGCAGTGAAGGGCTAGGGAATGAGCAGTTCTTC.

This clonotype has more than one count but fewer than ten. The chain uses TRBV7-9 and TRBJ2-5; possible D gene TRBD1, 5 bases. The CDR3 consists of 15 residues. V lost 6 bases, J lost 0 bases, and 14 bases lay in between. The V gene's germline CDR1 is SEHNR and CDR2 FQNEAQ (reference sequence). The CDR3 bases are TGTGCCAGCAGTGATCTGACAGACCACCAAGAGACCCAGTACTTC. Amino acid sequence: CASSDLTDHQETQYF.

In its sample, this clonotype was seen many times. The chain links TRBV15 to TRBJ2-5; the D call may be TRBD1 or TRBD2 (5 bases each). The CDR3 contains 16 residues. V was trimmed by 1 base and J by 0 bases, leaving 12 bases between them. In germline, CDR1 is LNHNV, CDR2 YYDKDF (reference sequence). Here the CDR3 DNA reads TGTGCCACCAGCAGAGGAGGGGCGGAGTACCAAGAGACCCAGTACTTC. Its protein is CATSRGGAEYQETQYF.

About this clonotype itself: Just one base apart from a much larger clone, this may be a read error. CDR3 region: CASIECVPCYNEQFF. The CDR3 DNA reads as TGTGCCAGCATTGAGTGTGTGCCTTGCTACAATGAGCAGTTCTTC. V gene TRBV27 combines with J gene TRBJ2-1; D remains ambiguous. Trimming stripped 7 bases from V and 3 bases from J, with 16 bases between. There are 15 residues in the CDR3. Germline CDR1 and CDR2: MNHEY and SMNVEV (reference sequence).

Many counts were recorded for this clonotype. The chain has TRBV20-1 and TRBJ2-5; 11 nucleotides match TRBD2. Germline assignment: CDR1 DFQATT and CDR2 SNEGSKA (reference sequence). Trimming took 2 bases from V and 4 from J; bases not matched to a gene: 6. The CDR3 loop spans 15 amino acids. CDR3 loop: CSARFRLAGRETQYF. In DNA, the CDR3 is TGCAGTGCTAGATTCCGACTAGCGGGACGAGAGACCCAGTACTTC.

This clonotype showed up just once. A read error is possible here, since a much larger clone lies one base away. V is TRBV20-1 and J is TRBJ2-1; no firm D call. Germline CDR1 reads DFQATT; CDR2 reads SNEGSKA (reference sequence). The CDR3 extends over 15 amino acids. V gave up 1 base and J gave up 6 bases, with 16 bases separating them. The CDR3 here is CSARGPNTRFNEQFF. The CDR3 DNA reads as TGCAGTGCTAGAGGCCCAAATACACGGTTCAATGAGCAGTTCTTC.

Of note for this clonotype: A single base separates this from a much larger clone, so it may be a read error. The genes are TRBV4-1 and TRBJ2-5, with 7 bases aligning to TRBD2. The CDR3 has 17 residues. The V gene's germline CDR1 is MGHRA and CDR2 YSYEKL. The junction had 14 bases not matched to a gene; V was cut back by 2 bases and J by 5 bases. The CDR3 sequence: CASSQSPRGRAGETQYF. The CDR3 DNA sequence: TGCGCCAGCAGCCAAAGTCCTAGAGGGAGGGCCGGGGAGACCCAGTACTTC.

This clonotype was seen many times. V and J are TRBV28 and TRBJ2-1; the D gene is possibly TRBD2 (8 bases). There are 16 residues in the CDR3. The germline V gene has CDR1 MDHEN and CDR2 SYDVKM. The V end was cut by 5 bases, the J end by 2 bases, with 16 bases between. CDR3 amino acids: CASSPGGTSTYNEQFF. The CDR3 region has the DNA TGTGCCAGCAGTCCAGGGGGGACTAGTACCTACAATGAGCAGTTCTTC.

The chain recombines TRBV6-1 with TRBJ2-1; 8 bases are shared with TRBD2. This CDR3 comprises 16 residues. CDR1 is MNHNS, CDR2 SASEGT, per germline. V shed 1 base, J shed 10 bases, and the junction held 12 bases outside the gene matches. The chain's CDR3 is CASSEGTSSGAHEQFF. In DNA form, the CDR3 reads TGTGCCAGCAGTGAAGGGACTAGCTCGGGGGCTCACGAGCAGTTCTTC.

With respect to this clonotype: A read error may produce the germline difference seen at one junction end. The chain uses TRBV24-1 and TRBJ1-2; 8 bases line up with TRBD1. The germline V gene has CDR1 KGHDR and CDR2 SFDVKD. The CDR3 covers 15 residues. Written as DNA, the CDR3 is TGTTCCACCAGTGACCACCGGACAGGGAACTATGGCTACACCTTC. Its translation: CSTSDHRTGNYGYTF.

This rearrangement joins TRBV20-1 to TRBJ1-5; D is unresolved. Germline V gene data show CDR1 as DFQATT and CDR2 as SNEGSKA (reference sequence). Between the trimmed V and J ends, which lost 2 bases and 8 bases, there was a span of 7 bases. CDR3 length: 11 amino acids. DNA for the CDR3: TGCAGTGCTAGAAGTGATGAGCCCCAGCATTTT. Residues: CSARSDEPQHF.

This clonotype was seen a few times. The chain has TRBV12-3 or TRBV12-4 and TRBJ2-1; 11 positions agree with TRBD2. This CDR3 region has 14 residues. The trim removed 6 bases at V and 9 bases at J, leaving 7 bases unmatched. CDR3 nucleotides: TGTGCCAGCAGGTTACTAGCGGGGGTTAGTGAGCAGTTCTTC. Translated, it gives CASRLLAGVSEQFF.

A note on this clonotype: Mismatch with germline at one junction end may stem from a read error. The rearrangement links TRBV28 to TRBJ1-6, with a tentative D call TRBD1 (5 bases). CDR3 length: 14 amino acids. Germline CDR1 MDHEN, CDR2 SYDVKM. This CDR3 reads CASIYGARDSPLHF. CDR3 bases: TGTGCCAGCATTTATGGGGCCCGGGATTCGCCCCTCCACTTT.

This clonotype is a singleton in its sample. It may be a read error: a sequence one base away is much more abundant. Here the CDR3 DNA reads TGTGCCAGCAGACACCCCGGGACAGCTTATGGCTACACCTTC. Translation gives CASRHPGTAYGYTF. This rearrangement joins TRBV28 to TRBJ1-2; TRBD1 matches 7 bases. Germline-derived CDR1 and CDR2 are MDHEN and SYDVKM. The CDR3 contains 14 residues. The V gene end was trimmed by 6 bases and the J gene end by 5 bases; junction bases not matched to a gene: 9.

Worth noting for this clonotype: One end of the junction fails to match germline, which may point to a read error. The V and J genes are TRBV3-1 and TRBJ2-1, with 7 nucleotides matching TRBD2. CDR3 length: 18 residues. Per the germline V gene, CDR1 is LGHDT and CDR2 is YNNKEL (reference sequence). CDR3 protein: CASIQGPSAGIYYNEQFF. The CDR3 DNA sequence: TGTGCCAGCATCCAAGGACCGTCAGCGGGAATCTACTACAATGAGCAGTTCTTC.

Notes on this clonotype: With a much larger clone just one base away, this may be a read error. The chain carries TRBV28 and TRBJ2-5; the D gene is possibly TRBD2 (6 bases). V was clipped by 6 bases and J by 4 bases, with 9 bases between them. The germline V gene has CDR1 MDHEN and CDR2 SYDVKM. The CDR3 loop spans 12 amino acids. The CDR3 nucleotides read TGTGCCAGCAGCTTCGGGAGAGAGACCCAGTACTTC. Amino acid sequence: CASSFGRETQYF.

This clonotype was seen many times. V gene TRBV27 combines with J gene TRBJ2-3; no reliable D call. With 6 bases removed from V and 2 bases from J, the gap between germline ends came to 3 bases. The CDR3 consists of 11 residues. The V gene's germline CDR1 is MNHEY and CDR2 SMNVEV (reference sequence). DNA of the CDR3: TGTGCCAGCAGGTACACAGATACGCAGTATTTT. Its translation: CASRYTDTQYF.

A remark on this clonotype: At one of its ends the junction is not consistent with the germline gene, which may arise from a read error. The chain's CDR3 is CAGSLLASEQYF. In nucleotides, the CDR3 is TGTGCCGGCAGCCTACTAGCCTCCGAGCAGTACTTC. The chain has TRBV28 and TRBJ2-7; possible D gene TRBD2, 6 bases. Germline V gene lookup returns CDR1 MDHEN and CDR2 SYDVKM. This CDR3 contains 12 residues.

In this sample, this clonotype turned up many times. CDR3 bases: TGCAGTGCTAGAAACCGGAACACTGAAGCTTTCTTT. It translates to CSARNRNTEAFF. V gene TRBV20-1 combines with J gene TRBJ1-1; D not certain. Germline CDR1 is DFQATT and CDR2 is SNEGSKA (reference sequence). This CDR3 spans 12 amino acids. V lost 2 bases, J lost 1 base, and 5 bases lay in between.

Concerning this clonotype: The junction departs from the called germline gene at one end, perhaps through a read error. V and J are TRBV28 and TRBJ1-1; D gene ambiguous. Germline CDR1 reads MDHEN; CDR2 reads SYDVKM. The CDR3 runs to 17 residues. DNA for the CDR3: TGTGCCAGCAGCTCGTACGCCCTGTCAGGCAAAAACATTGAAGCTTTCTTT. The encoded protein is CASSSYALSGKNIEAFF. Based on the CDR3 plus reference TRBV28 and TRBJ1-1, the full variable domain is DVKVTQSSRYLVKRTGEKVFLECVQDMDHENMFWYRQDPGLGLRLIYFSYDVKMKEKGDIPEGYSVSREKKERFSLILESASTNQTSMYLCASSSYALSGKNIEAFFGQGTRLTVV.

The CDR3 loop is CASSYPPGAAGGTDTQYF. Written as DNA, the CDR3 is TGTGCCAGCAGCTACCCGCCCGGAGCGGCTGGCGGCACAGATACGCAGTATTTT. The rearrangement links TRBV7-2 to TRBJ2-3, with D maybe TRBD2 (5 bases). The V end was cut by 4 bases, the J end by 1 base, with 21 bases between. The CDR3 sequence is 18 residues long. The germline V gene encodes CDR1 SGHTA and CDR2 FQGNSA.

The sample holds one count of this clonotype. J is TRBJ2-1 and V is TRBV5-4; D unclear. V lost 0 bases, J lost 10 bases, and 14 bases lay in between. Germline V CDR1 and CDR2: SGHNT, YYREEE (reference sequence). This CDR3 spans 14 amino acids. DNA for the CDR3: TGTGCCAGCAGCTTGGGACTCGAAACTGGGGAGCAGTTCTTC. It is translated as CASSLGLETGEQFF.

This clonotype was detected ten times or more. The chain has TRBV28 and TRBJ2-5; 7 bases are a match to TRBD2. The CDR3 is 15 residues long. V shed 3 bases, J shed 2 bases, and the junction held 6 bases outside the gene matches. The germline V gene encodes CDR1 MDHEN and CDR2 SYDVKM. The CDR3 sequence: CASSLASGLQETQYF. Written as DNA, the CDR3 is TGTGCCAGCAGTTTGGCTAGCGGACTTCAAGAGACCCAGTACTTC. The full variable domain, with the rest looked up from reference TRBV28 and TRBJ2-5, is DVKVTQSSRYLVKRTGEKVFLECVQDMDHENMFWYRQDPGLGLRLIYFSYDVKMKEKGDIPEGYSVSREKKERFSLILESASTNQTSMYLCASSLASGLQETQYFGPGTRLLVL.

CDR3 bases: TGTGCCAGCAGCATAGAAAGGGAGGAAGGCTATGGCTACACCTTC. Translating gives CASSIEREEGYGYTF. V gene TRBV6-1 combines with J gene TRBJ1-2; the D is unclear. This CDR3 contains 15 residues. Germline V CDR1 and CDR2: MNHNS, SASEGT. V was pared by 6 bases and J by 4 bases, with 18 bases between.

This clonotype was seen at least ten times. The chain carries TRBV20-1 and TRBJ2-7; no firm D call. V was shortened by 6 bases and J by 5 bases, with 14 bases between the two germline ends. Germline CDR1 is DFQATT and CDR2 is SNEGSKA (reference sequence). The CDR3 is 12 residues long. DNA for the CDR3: TGCAGTGCCAGGCCCGACGGCAACGAGCAGTACTTC. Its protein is CSARPDGNEQYF.